This T cell receptor beta chain derives from a study of OX40 agonist ivuxolimab in advanced cancers. Study-wide points: Compared with others, partial responders at 0.1-3.0 mg/kg displayed clonal expansion among the lowest. The CD4+ and CD8+ T cells in the blood had expanded clonally by week 6 at 0.1 to 3.0 mg/kg. The specificity for antigen of the expanded peripheral T cells was not determined.

A remark on this clone: Its antigen is unknown.

CDR1 is SNHLY and CDR2 is FYNNEI in the germline V gene. CDR3 length: 14 amino acids. The V and J ends lost 6 bases and 2 bases, in that order; junction bases with no gene match: 3. Exclusion of a patient followed from autoimmune disease history or systemic immunosuppression. Only in-frame clones appear in the TCRdb table, and some are missing; sequencing was by immunoSEQ multiplex PCR. Of tens of thousands of clones in the sample, around 79% were seen once. This sample comprised CD4+ or CD8+ T cells sorted from blood, obtained in a trial of the OX40 agonist ivuxolimab. The sequence was obtained from an adult with an advanced solid tumor such as melanoma, head and neck, liver or kidney cancer. The rearrangement uses TRBV2 and TRBJ1-5; TRBD1 matches at 8 bases. CDR3 DNA: TGTGCCAGCAGGGACAGGGTGGGCAATCAGCCCCAGCATTTT. Translation gives CASRDRVGNQPQHF.